The 25 T cell receptor beta chains presented below share a single source sample, sequenced in a study of cytomegalovirus exposure and HLA in healthy donors. With 60 Vbeta and 13 Jbeta primers, the PCR was carried out. The assay was immunoSEQ multiplex PCR, and TCRdb's table has in-frame clones only and misses some. Of 100,000 or so clones in the sample, 75% to 85% were seen once. The sample comprised PBMCs. Every receptor here comes from a woman in her fifties or sixties in good health and CMV-seropositive.

This clone was observed once. This sequence joins TRBV27 and TRBJ1-2, with 7 bases aligning to TRBD1. Germline CDR1 and CDR2: MNHEY and SMNVEV (reference sequence). Trimming at V came to 4 bases and at J to 2 bases, leaving 10 bases not matched to a gene. This CDR3 comprises 16 residues. CDR3 residues: CASSSGQLLRNYGYTF. DNA of the CDR3: TGTGCCAGCAGTTCGGGACAGCTCCTTAGGAACTATGGCTACACCTTC.

The rearrangement links TRBV19 to TRBJ1-1; 7 nucleotides line up with TRBD1. Trimming cost V 8 bases and J 5 bases; bases outside gene matches: 8. The CDR3 is made up of 13 amino acids. Per germline, CDR1 LNHDA and CDR2 SQIVND (reference sequence). The CDR3 nucleotides are TGTGCCAGTCAAACAGGGGTTAAAACTGAAGCTTTCTTT. It specifies CASQTGVKTEAFF.

The chain recombines TRBV6-1 with TRBJ2-7; 7 bases are a match to TRBD1. The CDR3 runs to 14 residues. The germline CDR1 and CDR2 sequences are MNHNS and SASEGT. V shed 7 bases and J 2 bases; nucleotides not matched to a gene: 8. The chain's CDR3 is CASTLRDRTYEQYF. CDR3 DNA: TGTGCCAGCACTCTCCGGGACAGAACCTACGAGCAGTACTTC.

This sequence joins TRBV28 and TRBJ2-2; the D is unclear. The CDR3 is made up of 14 amino acids. V was shortened by 5 bases and J by 2 bases, with 9 bases between the two germline ends. The germline V gene encodes CDR1 MDHEN and CDR2 SYDVKM. CDR3 nucleotide sequence: TGTGCCAGCAGTCCCTTCACTAACACCGGGGAGCTGTTTTTT. Protein sequence: CASSPFTNTGELFF.

V is TRBV18 and J is TRBJ1-5; the D is unclear. The V and J ends lost 3 bases and 4 bases respectively, with 13 bases between them. The CDR3 loop spans 15 amino acids. Germline V gene data show CDR1 as KGHSH and CDR2 as LQKENI. The DNA of the CDR3 is TGTGCCAGCTCACCTAGTCGGGTCCTAAATCAGCCCCAGCATTTT. Amino acid sequence: CASSPSRVLNQPQHF.

The chain carries TRBV7-8 and TRBJ1-1, with TRBD1 matching over 9 bases. Trimming cost V 2 bases and J 0 bases; bases outside gene matches: 7. The CDR3 totals 17 residues. The germline V gene has CDR1 SGHVS and CDR2 FQNEAQ. Written as DNA, the CDR3 is TGTGCCAGCAGCTTACTCTGGGACAGGGAAATGAACACTGAAGCTTTCTTT. This codes for CASSLLWDREMNTEAFF.

The rearrangement links TRBV30 to TRBJ1-2, with no clear D. Germline V gene data show CDR1 as GTSNPN and CDR2 as SVGIG (reference sequence). The CDR3 runs to 12 residues. Trimming left V 3 bases short and J 5 bases short, with 10 bases between. The DNA of the CDR3 is TGTGCCTGGAGGGCTGGGAGGTATGGCTACACCTTC. As protein: CAWRAGRYGYTF. The full variable domain, with the rest looked up from reference TRBV30 and TRBJ1-2, is SQTIHQWPATLVQPVGSPLSLECTVEGTSNPNLYWYRQAAGRGLQLLFYSVGIGQISSEVPQNLSASRPQDRQFILSSKKLLLSDSGFYLCAWRAGRYGYTFGSGTRLTVV.

This clone appeared a few times. The chain uses TRBV7-9 and TRBJ1-3; D is ambiguous. V was clipped by 5 bases and J by 0 bases, with 11 bases between them. This CDR3 has 15 amino acids. Germline loops: CDR1 SEHNR, CDR2 FQNEAQ (reference sequence). Here the CDR3 DNA reads TGTGCCAGCAGCCCTCGTCCCAGCTCTGGAAACACCATATATTTT. This encodes CASSPRPSSGNTIYF.

The chain combines TRBV18 with TRBJ2-5, with D possibly being TRBD2 (6 bases). The CDR3 sequence is 16 residues long. Germline-derived CDR1 and CDR2 are KGHSH and LQKENI. Trimming took 4 bases from V and 1 from J, leaving 16 bases between them. CDR3 residues: CASSHDPSAVQETQYF. In DNA form, the CDR3 reads TGTGCCAGCTCACACGACCCTAGCGCTGTCCAAGAGACCCAGTACTTC.

The V gene is TRBV30, the J gene TRBJ1-5; the D is unclear. The V gene lost 5 bases and the J gene lost 7 bases, with 18 bases spanning the gap. Per the germline V gene, CDR1 is GTSNPN and CDR2 is SVGIG (reference sequence). This CDR3 contains 14 residues. The CDR3 bases are TGTGCCTGGGGTCATCAGGAATATTTGCAGCCCCAGCATTTT. It codes for CAWGHQEYLQPQHF.

This chain joins TRBV11-1 and TRBJ1-1; D is uncertain. The germline CDR1 and CDR2 sequences are SGHAT and FQDESV (reference sequence). Trimming took 5 bases from V and 0 from J, leaving 13 bases between them. CDR3 length equals 15 residues. Here the CDR3 DNA reads TGTGCCAGCAGCCTTGGACTATTTTTGAACACTGAAGCTTTCTTT. Its translation is CASSLGLFLNTEAFF.

The table lists this clone with a count of one. The CDR3 nucleotides read TGTGCCAGCAACAGAGCGGGAGCTTACAATGAGCAGTTCTTC. This sequence encodes CASNRAGAYNEQFF. The chain is built from TRBV6-5 and TRBJ2-1; 8 positions match TRBD2. The CDR3 is 14 amino acids. Trimming cost V 7 bases and J 4 bases; bases outside gene matches: 6. Germline V CDR1 and CDR2: MNHEY, SVGAGI.

The chain has TRBV6-1 and TRBJ2-1; D may be TRBD2 (5 bases). V dropped 1 base and J dropped 3 bases, with 13 bases sitting between them. From germline, CDR1 is MNHNS and CDR2 SASEGT. The CDR3 has 16 amino acids. The CDR3 spells CASSEEGDYYYNEQFF. The CDR3, as DNA: TGTGCCAGCAGTGAAGAAGGAGACTACTACTACAATGAGCAGTTCTTC.

This chain links TRBV5-6 with TRBJ1-2, with 8 positions matching TRBD1. CDR1 is SGHDT and CDR2 is YYEEEE in the germline V gene. This CDR3 contains 15 residues. With V trimmed by 4 bases and J by 2 bases, 7 bases remained unmatched. The CDR3: CASSPGQGANYGYTF. The CDR3 region has the DNA TGTGCCAGCAGCCCTGGACAGGGCGCGAACTATGGCTACACCTTC.

The sample holds one count of this clone. The chain recombines TRBV20-1 with TRBJ2-5; D call uncertain. Near its end, the DNA agrees better with TRBJ2-7, so the J call may be wrong. Germline V gene data show CDR1 as DFQATT and CDR2 as SNEGSKA (reference sequence). The length of the CDR3 is 11 residues. The CDR3 DNA reads as TGCAGTGCTCGAGGCTCCTACGAGCAGTACTTC. This codes for CSARGSYEQYF.

The count of this clone is one. The V call is TRBV5-1, the J call TRBJ2-1; no firm D call. CDR1 is SGHRS, CDR2 YFSETQ, per germline. Trimming pared 8 bases from V and 3 bases from J, leaving 12 bases between. This CDR3 is 13 amino acids long. CDR3 amino acids: CASMRQNYNEQFF. The CDR3 nucleotides read TGCGCCAGTATGAGGCAGAACTACAATGAGCAGTTCTTC. The entire variable domain, with the rest obtained from reference TRBV5-1 and TRBJ2-1, is as follows: KAGVTQTPRYLIKTRGQQVTLSCSPISGHRSVSWYQQTPGQGLQFLFEYFSETQRNKGNFPGRFSGRQFSNSRSEMNVSTLELGDSALYLCASMRQNYNEQFFGPGTRLTVL.

This chain uses TRBV18 with TRBJ1-1; 7 bases map to TRBD1. Unmatched junction bases numbered 8, after V lost 2 bases and J lost 11 bases. Germline V lookup: CDR1 KGHSH, CDR2 LQKENI. The CDR3 has 13 residues. CDR3 nucleotides: TGTGCCAGCTCACCAGGGAGACAGGGCCAGGCTTTCTTT. Amino acid sequence: CASSPGRQGQAFF.

As for this clone: The sample carries other DNA sequences with the same CDR3. V usage is TRBV9 and J usage is TRBJ2-1, with D possibly matching TRBD2 (6 bases). Trimming left V 5 bases short and J 8 bases short, with 17 bases between. Per germline, CDR1 SGDLS and CDR2 YYNGEE. The CDR3 runs to 14 residues. The CDR3 protein is CASSIFGTRDEQFF. The CDR3 DNA follows: TGTGCCAGCAGTATATTTGGGACTCGGGATGAGCAGTTCTTC.

This clone was seen a few times. This sequence joins TRBV5-1 and TRBJ2-2; unclear D gene. The V gene lost 1 base and the J gene lost 6 bases, with 22 bases spanning the gap. Germline-derived CDR1 and CDR2 are SGHRS and YFSETQ. The CDR3 loop spans 18 amino acids. The CDR3 DNA is TGCGCCAGCAGCTTGAATTTTGGAGCCCCTGAAAAGTCCGGGGAGCTGTTTTTT. It is translated as CASSLNFGAPEKSGELFF. Full variable domain (outside the CDR3, taken from reference TRBV5-1 and TRBJ2-2): KAGVTQTPRYLIKTRGQQVTLSCSPISGHRSVSWYQQTPGQGLQFLFEYFSETQRNKGNFPGRFSGRQFSNSRSEMNVSTLELGDSALYLCASSLNFGAPEKSGELFFGEGSRLTVL.

The chain links TRBV20-1 to TRBJ1-1; D is ambiguous. From germline, CDR1 is DFQATT and CDR2 SNEGSKA (reference sequence). The CDR3 has 10 residues. V lost 3 bases and J 7 bases, leaving 6 bases between the germline ends. CDR3 coding DNA: TGCAGTGCTAGTTCAGTTGAAGCTTTCTTT. Its protein product is CSASSVEAFF.

The chain combines TRBV7-9 with TRBJ1-3, with D hard to call. Trimming cost V 4 bases and J 6 bases, with 7 bases left between them. The CDR3 runs to 12 residues. From germline, CDR1 is SEHNR and CDR2 FQNEAQ (reference sequence). The CDR3 region is CASSWEQNTIYF. The CDR3 coding sequence is TGTGCCAGCAGCTGGGAGCAAAACACCATATATTTT.

The V call is TRBV5-6, the J call TRBJ1-5; TRBD1 matches at 9 bases. The germline CDR1 and CDR2 sequences are SGHDT and YYEEEE. The CDR3 consists of 19 residues. V dropped 2 bases and J dropped 4; count of bases not matched to a gene: 16. Written as DNA, the CDR3 is TGTGCCAGCAGCTTCAGTGGACCCGGGACAGGGATAAGGAATCAGCCCCAGCATTTT. This encodes CASSFSGPGTGIRNQPQHF.

This sequence joins TRBV10-3 and TRBJ2-7; the match to TRBD1 covers 7 bases. The V and J ends lost 7 bases and 2 bases, in that order; junction bases with no gene match: 8. This CDR3 has 14 amino acids. Germline CDR1 and CDR2: ENHRY and SYGVKD. CDR3 coding DNA: TGTGCCATCATGGGAGAGGGGGCACCCTACGAGCAGTACTTC. It codes for CAIMGEGAPYEQYF.

The gene calls are TRBV9 and TRBJ1-1; a weak D match, TRBD1 (6 bases). There are 14 residues in the CDR3. V was trimmed by 4 bases and J by 1 base, leaving 11 bases between them. The germline gives CDR1 SGDLS, CDR2 YYNGEE. This CDR3 is CASSPGQTNTEAFF. The CDR3, as DNA: TGTGCCAGCAGCCCCGGACAGACGAACACTGAAGCTTTCTTT.

Only one count was recorded for this clone. The chain is built from TRBV7-2 and TRBJ2-7; 9 nucleotides align to TRBD1. V lost 4 bases and J lost 5; bases outside the gene matches: 6. The CDR3 consists of 14 residues. Germline CDR1 SGHTA, CDR2 FQGNSA. The CDR3 spells CASSSGTGRDEQYF. CDR3 coding DNA: TGTGCCAGCAGCTCCGGGACAGGGCGGGACGAGCAGTACTTC.